The entry below gives a single TCR beta chain sequence along with its context. No antigen is known for it. The entry originates in a study of T cell repertoires and HLA-DP antigens. As for the study in general: Pre-culture CD4+ samples used roughly 1,200 ng DNA versus 200 to 250 ng for CD137+CD4+ sorts.

Each pre-culture CD4+ sample aimed for over 150,000 T cell genomes at deep resolution. Repertoires were generated with immunoSEQ multiplex PCR, while TCRdb's copy carries only in-frame clones and drops some. The table records over 100,000 clones, about 91% of them present only once. The CDR3 has 14 amino acids. Germline trimming cut 5 bases from V and 3 bases from J; bases unmatched to any gene: 4. From germline, CDR1 is WSHSY and CDR2 SAAADI. The source is a woman between 18 and 30 years old in good health and CMV-seronegative. V usage is TRBV10-2 and J usage is TRBJ1-5, with 7 positions matching TRBD1. Material for sequencing was CD4+ T cells from PBMCs. The DNA for the CDR3 is TGCGCCAGCAGTTTGACAGGGCCCAATCAGCCCCAGCATTTT. This gives the protein CASSLTGPNQPQHF.